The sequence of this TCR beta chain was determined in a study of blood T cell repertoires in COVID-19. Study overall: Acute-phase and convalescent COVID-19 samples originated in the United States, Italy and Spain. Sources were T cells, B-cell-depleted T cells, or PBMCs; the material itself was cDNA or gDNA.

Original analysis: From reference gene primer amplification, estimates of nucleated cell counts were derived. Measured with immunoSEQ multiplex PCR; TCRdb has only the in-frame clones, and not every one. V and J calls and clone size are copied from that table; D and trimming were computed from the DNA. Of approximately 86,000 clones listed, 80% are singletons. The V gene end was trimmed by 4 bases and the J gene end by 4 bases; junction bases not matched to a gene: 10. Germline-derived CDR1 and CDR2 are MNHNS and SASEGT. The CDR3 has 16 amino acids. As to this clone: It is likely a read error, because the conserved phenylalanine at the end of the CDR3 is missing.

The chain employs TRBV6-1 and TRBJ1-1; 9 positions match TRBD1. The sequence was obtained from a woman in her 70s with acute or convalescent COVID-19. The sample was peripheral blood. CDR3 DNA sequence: TGTGCCAGCAGTGGGGGACAGGGCCCAACTGTCACTGAAGCTTTCCTT. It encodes CASSGGQGPTVTEAFL.